This T cell receptor (beta chain) was sequenced for a study of T cells in Graves' hyperthyroidism and ophthalmopathy. As for the study in general: Peripheral blood sampling occurred at initial diagnosis, before any treatment.

This clonotype was counted at least ten times. The study collected blood at first hyperthyroidism diagnosis, before any ophthalmopathy symptoms arose. TCR beta CDR3 region amplification was performed from RNA transcripts. First-round RT-PCR targeting the TCR CDR3 was performed with the HTBI primer set. TCRdb processed the multiplex PCR reads anew with MiXCR; each CDR3 protein has one entry. Counted here are more than 300,000 distinct CDR3 sequences, about 18% occurring once; the ten biggest clones make up 34%. The ends lost 4 bases at V and 9 bases at J; junction bases unmatched: 19. Germline V gene data show CDR1 as DFQATT and CDR2 as SNEGSKA (reference sequence). CDR3 length: 16 residues.

The receptor's source is a woman aged 25 to 39 with Graves' hyperthyroidism that later progressed to Graves' ophthalmopathy. Material: blood. The rearrangement uses TRBV20-1 and TRBJ2-7; 9 positions match TRBD2. CDR3 amino acids: CSANPTAGLAVPGQYF. The CDR3 DNA follows: TGCAGTGCTAACCCAACGGCGGGACTAGCCGTCCCCGGGCAGTACTTC.